Following are 30 T cell receptor beta chains from one sample sequenced in a study of blood T cells in healthy people across ages. Primed by a sample-barcoded 5' primer and a J-beta primer mix, a second PCR proceeded for about 7 to 12 cycles. One entry per CDR3 protein, called by TCRdb with MiXCR from the 5' RACE reads. The sample has 600,000 to 1,000,000 distinct CDR3 sequences; about 25% are singletons. This same sample was also taken into another study, of T cells of mothers and their children.

Specimen: blood. The receptors shown here come from a boy younger than 18 in good health.

The gene calls are TRBV7-2 and TRBJ2-7; 8 nucleotides match TRBD2. The germline gives CDR1 SGHTA, CDR2 FQGNSA. With 1 base clipped from V and 4 bases from J, the junction kept 6 bases outside the gene matches. The CDR3 length is 15 residues. This chain's CDR3 is CASSLGTSIIYEQYF. The DNA of the CDR3 is TGTGCCAGCAGCTTAGGGACTAGCATTATATACGAGCAGTACTTC.

This clonotype was counted between two and nine times. The chain combines TRBV7-2 with TRBJ2-3, with TRBD2 matching over 7 bases. The CDR3 consists of 16 residues. The V gene's germline CDR1 is SGHTA and CDR2 FQGNSA. With V trimmed by 2 bases and J by 3 bases, 8 bases remained unmatched. The CDR3 DNA reads as TGTGCCAGCAGCTTAAGACGGCGGGAGAAGACAGATACGCAGTATTTT. Protein product: CASSLRRREKTDTQYF.

This clonotype was detected only a few times. J is TRBJ2-3 and V is TRBV15; 7 nucleotides match TRBD1. CDR3 length equals 14 residues. Germline V gene lookup returns CDR1 LNHNV and CDR2 YYDKDF (reference sequence). V lost 6 bases to trimming and J lost 3 bases; unmatched junction nucleotides: 6. CDR3 amino acids: CATSPQGVTDTQYF. As DNA, the CDR3 is TGTGCCACCAGTCCTCAGGGGGTAACAGATACGCAGTATTTT.

This clonotype was detected only a few times. CDR3 residues: CASSYSMTGISNQPQHF. The CDR3 nucleotides are TGTGCCAGCAGTTACTCCATGACAGGAATTAGCAATCAGCCCCAGCATTTT. This sequence joins TRBV6-2 or TRBV6-3 and TRBJ1-5; D is possibly TRBD1 (6 bases). Trimming removed 0 bases from V and 0 bases from J, with 12 bases in between. CDR1 is MNHEY and CDR2 is SVGEGT in the germline V gene. This CDR3 is 17 amino acids long.

In its sample, this clonotype was seen a few times. The chain combines TRBV18 with TRBJ2-1, with TRBD2 matching 9 bases. This CDR3 spans 18 amino acids. The ends lost 8 bases at V and 4 bases at J; junction bases unmatched: 18. Per the germline V gene, CDR1 is KGHSH and CDR2 is LQKENI. The CDR3 bases are TGTGCCAGCAGCGACGGCCGAATCGGACTAGCGAGATACAATGAGCAGTTCTTC. It yields the protein CASSDGRIGLARYNEQFF.

The chain has TRBV20-1 and TRBJ2-7, with 8 nucleotides matching TRBD2. The V gene end was trimmed by 6 bases and the J gene end by 3 bases; junction bases not matched to a gene: 10. The CDR3 extends over 14 amino acids. CDR1 and CDR2 from the germline V gene are DFQATT and SNEGSKA (reference sequence). The CDR3 is CSASSPAGVYEQYF. The CDR3 DNA reads as TGCAGTGCCAGTTCTCCAGCGGGGGTCTACGAGCAGTACTTC.

The chain couples TRBV5-1 to TRBJ2-4; D is unresolved. The germline CDR1 and CDR2 sequences are SGHRS and YFSETQ. The CDR3 is made up of 13 amino acids. With 5 bases removed from V and 8 bases from J, the gap between germline ends came to 14 bases. The CDR3 sequence is CASSSASGDIQYF. The CDR3 DNA sequence: TGCGCCAGCAGTTCCGCTTCTGGGGACATTCAGTACTTC. The full variable domain, its missing parts supplied by reference TRBV5-1 and TRBJ2-4, is KAGVTQTPRYLIKTRGQQVTLSCSPISGHRSVSWYQQTPGQGLQFLFEYFSETQRNKGNFPGRFSGRQFSNSRSEMNVSTLELGDSALYLCASSSASGDIQYFGAGTRLSVL.

The V call is TRBV4-3, the J call TRBJ2-1, with TRBD2 identical over 7 bases. V gave up 0 bases and J gave up 7 bases; unmatched junction bases: 6. Germline CDR1 LGHNA, CDR2 YSLEER. This CDR3 contains 15 residues. In DNA, the CDR3 is TGCGCCAGCAGCCAAGATACTAGCGTAGGGAATGAGCAGTTCTTC. Amino acid sequence: CASSQDTSVGNEQFF.

This clonotype has a handful of counts. V and J are TRBV7-9 and TRBJ2-5, with D possibly matching TRBD2 (5 bases). The J call is in doubt because the DNA end fits TRBJ2-7 better. The CDR3 is 15 residues long. Germline CDR1 is SEHNR and CDR2 is FQNEAQ (reference sequence). The chain's CDR3 is CASSFAGSDGGEQYF. Written as DNA, the CDR3 is TGTGCCAGCAGCTTCGCGGGCTCCGACGGCGGCGAGCAGTACTTC.

This clonotype has just a few counts. V usage is TRBV27 and J usage is TRBJ1-2, with D uncertain. Trimming pared 3 bases from V and 3 bases from J, leaving 8 bases between. The V gene's germline CDR1 is MNHEY and CDR2 SMNVEV (reference sequence). The CDR3 extends over 13 amino acids. The CDR3 protein is CASSFDKDYGYTF. CDR3 nucleotide sequence: TGTGCCAGCAGTTTTGATAAGGACTATGGCTACACCTTC.

This clonotype was recorded a few times. V and J are TRBV2 and TRBJ1-2; D gene uncertain. This CDR3 has 15 residues. V shed 4 bases and J shed 2 bases, with 14 bases lying between them. Germline V CDR1 and CDR2: SNHLY, FYNNEI. The CDR3, as DNA: TGTGCCAGCAGTGTTTCCCCTACGGGGAACTATGGCTACACCTTC. This sequence encodes CASSVSPTGNYGYTF. The variable domain in full, completed from reference TRBV2 and TRBJ1-2, reads EPEVTQTPSHQVTQMGQEVILRCVPISNHLYFYWYRQILGQKVEFLVSFYNNEISEKSEIFDDQFSVERPDGSNFTLKIRSTKLEDSAMYFCASSVSPTGNYGYTFGSGTRLTVV.

J is TRBJ1-6 and V is TRBV27; D is uncertain. The CDR3 covers 16 residues. The ends were cut back, 7 bases at V and 8 bases at J, with 21 bases in the middle. The germline gives CDR1 MNHEY, CDR2 SMNVEV (reference sequence). The CDR3 region is CASKSYSVGMDSPLHF. As DNA, the CDR3 is TGTGCCAGCAAGTCATACTCTGTAGGGATGGATTCACCCCTCCACTTT.

This chain uses TRBV7-2 with TRBJ2-5; no clear D. The J call is uncertain, as TRBJ2-7 better fits the DNA end. The germline V gene encodes CDR1 SGHTA and CDR2 FQGNSA. The CDR3 is made up of 15 amino acids. The CDR3 here is CASSLDTLTSYEQYF. In nucleotides, the CDR3 is TGTGCCAGCAGCTTAGATACACTTACTTCCTACGAGCAGTACTTC.

The rearrangement joins TRBV2 to TRBJ2-1; 11 nucleotides agree with TRBD2. Germline V gene data show CDR1 as SNHLY and CDR2 as FYNNEI. V lost 6 bases to trimming and J lost 9 bases; unmatched junction nucleotides: 7. This CDR3 has 14 amino acids. The CDR3 loop is CASSDSGGAGEQFF. Here the CDR3 DNA reads TGTGCCAGCAGCGATAGCGGGGGGGCCGGTGAGCAGTTCTTC.

Only a few counts were recorded for this clonotype. The V call is TRBV4-1, the J call TRBJ2-5; 14 bases are shared with TRBD2. With the DNA end fitting TRBJ2-1 better, the J assignment may be wrong. The CDR3 loop spans 15 amino acids. CDR1 is MGHRA, CDR2 YSYEKL, per germline. CDR3 sequence: CASSRTSGRSNEQFF. The CDR3 region has the DNA TGCGCCAGCAGTCGGACTAGCGGGAGGAGCAATGAGCAGTTCTTC.

V usage is TRBV7-8 and J usage is TRBJ1-2, with 8 bases aligning to TRBD1. The CDR3 totals 18 residues. The germline gives CDR1 SGHVS, CDR2 FQNEAQ. Trimming took 4 bases from V and 2 from J; bases not matched to a gene: 15. CDR3 in DNA: TGTGCCAGCAGCTCGCCGGGGCAGGGGGCTTTTCTGAACTATGGCTACACCTTC. This encodes CASSSPGQGAFLNYGYTF. The full variable domain, its missing parts supplied by reference TRBV7-8 and TRBJ1-2, is GAGVSQSPRYKVAKRGQDVALRCDPISGHVSLFWYQQALGQGPEFLTYFQNEAQLDKSGLPSDRFFAERPEGSVSTLKIQRTQQEDSAVYLCASSSPGQGAFLNYGYTFGSGTRLTVV.

The chain has TRBV20-1 and TRBJ1-4; D remains ambiguous. This CDR3 region has 14 residues. V was shortened by 0 bases and J by 8 bases, with 13 bases between the two germline ends. Germline loops: CDR1 DFQATT, CDR2 SNEGSKA (reference sequence). The DNA of the CDR3 is TGCAGTGCTAGAGATCCCGCGGGAGGGGAAAAACTGTTTTTT. Translated, it gives CSARDPAGGEKLFF.

This clonotype appeared a few times. This sequence joins TRBV14 and TRBJ1-2, with no clear D. Trimming shortened V by 0 bases and J by 3 bases, and 8 bases separated the two germline ends. The CDR3 spans 14 residues. Germline CDR1 and CDR2: SGHDN and FVKESK. The CDR3 DNA sequence: TGTGCCAGCAGCCAAGAAGCCGGGGACTATGGCTACACCTTC. Protein product: CASSQEAGDYGYTF. Full variable domain (missing parts from reference TRBV14 and TRBJ1-2): EAGVTQFPSHSVIEKGQTVTLRCDPISGHDNLYWYRRVMGKEIKFLLHFVKESKQDESGMPNNRFLAERTGGTYSTLKVQPAELEDSGVYFCASSQEAGDYGYTFGSGTRLTVV.

V and J are TRBV28 and TRBJ2-3; D may correspond to TRBD1 or TRBD2 (5 bases each). V lost 6 bases and J lost 6, with 16 bases in between. The CDR3 has 14 residues. Germline CDR1 reads MDHEN; CDR2 reads SYDVKM. The CDR3 loop reads CASSGDGVRDTQYF. As DNA, the CDR3 is TGTGCCAGCAGCGGGGACGGTGTAAGGGATACGCAGTATTTT.

This sequence joins TRBV6-1 and TRBJ1-1, with D maybe TRBD1 (5 bases). Per germline, CDR1 MNHNS and CDR2 SASEGT. The V end was cut by 6 bases, the J end by 0 bases, with 17 bases between. The CDR3 is 16 residues long. CDR3 region: CASSPEVGVVNTEAFF. In DNA form, the CDR3 reads TGTGCCAGCAGCCCTGAGGTGGGGGTGGTGAACACTGAAGCTTTCTTT.

The chain uses TRBV6-2 or TRBV6-3 and TRBJ2-5; the match to TRBD2 covers 9 bases. With V trimmed by 0 bases and J by 2 bases, 7 bases remained unmatched. The CDR3 has 17 amino acids. Germline CDR1 MNHEY, CDR2 SVGEGT. The CDR3 sequence: CASSYSIASGVQETQYF. DNA for the CDR3: TGTGCCAGCAGTTACTCGATTGCTAGCGGGGTACAAGAGACCCAGTACTTC.

This clonotype was observed a few times. The genes are TRBV15 and TRBJ2-7, with 14 nucleotides matching TRBD2. The germline V gene encodes CDR1 LNHNV and CDR2 YYDKDF (reference sequence). J gave up 2 bases and V 1 base, and 4 bases lay outside the gene matches. The CDR3 is 17 amino acids. CDR3 in DNA: TGTGCCACCAGCAGAGCCGGGACTAGCGGGAGAGCCTACGAGCAGTACTTC. Amino acid sequence: CATSRAGTSGRAYEQYF.

The rearrangement uses TRBV11-2 and TRBJ2-1; TRBD1 is a possible D gene (6 bases). The germline gives CDR1 SGHAT, CDR2 FQNNGV. Trimming shortened V by 5 bases and J by 0 bases, and 14 bases separated the two germline ends. The CDR3 sequence is 16 residues long. CDR3 sequence: CASSVITGSSYNEQFF. In DNA, the CDR3 is TGTGCCAGCAGCGTGATAACAGGGAGCTCCTACAATGAGCAGTTCTTC.

The chain joins TRBV10-3 to TRBJ2-1; D not resolved. V dropped 2 bases and J dropped 5 bases, with 4 bases sitting between them. The CDR3 has 12 residues. Per the germline V gene, CDR1 is ENHRY and CDR2 is SYGVKD. The CDR3 DNA reads TGTGCCATCAGTGAGCCTAACAATGAGCAGTTCTTC. Translating it yields CAISEPNNEQFF.

The chain employs TRBV24-1 and TRBJ2-7, with D possibly TRBD2 on 6 matching bases. The CDR3 contains 14 residues. The V gene's germline CDR1 is KGHDR and CDR2 SFDVKD. V lost 3 bases and J 0 bases, leaving 8 bases between the germline ends. In DNA, the CDR3 is TGTGCCACCAGTGATCAGGGAGGCTCCTACGAGCAGTACTTC. This encodes CATSDQGGSYEQYF.

This clonotype was counted between two and nine times. This chain joins TRBV30 and TRBJ2-1; D remains ambiguous. V gave up 2 bases and J gave up 7 bases, with 6 bases separating them. CDR3 size: 11 residues. CDR1 and CDR2 from the germline V gene are GTSNPN and SVGIG (reference sequence). In nucleotides, the CDR3 is TGTGCCTGGAGTAGTGTGAATGAGCAGTTCTTC. Encoded protein: CAWSSVNEQFF. The whole variable domain, remainder taken from reference TRBV30 and TRBJ2-1, is SQTIHQWPATLVQPVGSPLSLECTVEGTSNPNLYWYRQAAGRGLQLLFYSVGIGQISSEVPQNLSASRPQDRQFILSSKKLLLSDSGFYLCAWSSVNEQFFGPGTRLTVL.

As concerns this clonotype: At one of its ends the junction is not consistent with the germline gene, which may arise from a read error. The chain couples TRBV20-1 to TRBJ2-3; 8 bases match TRBD2. Germline V gives CDR1 DFQATT, CDR2 SNEGSKA (reference sequence). The CDR3 covers 16 residues. DNA for the CDR3: TGCAGTGCTAGAGATCCGGCGGGAGGACGCACGGATACGCAGTATTTT. This encodes CSARDPAGGRTDTQYF.

This clonotype has more than one count but fewer than ten. This sequence joins TRBV20-1 and TRBJ1-1; D not resolved. The CDR3 consists of 14 residues. Germline lookup yields CDR1 DFQATT and CDR2 SNEGSKA (reference sequence). Trimming removed 1 base at V and 1 base at J, with 10 bases between. CDR3 sequence reads: CSARVRQSNTEAFF. The CDR3 coding sequence is TGCAGTGCTAGAGTGAGGCAGTCGAACACTGAAGCTTTCTTT.

This clonotype was seen a handful of times. The rearrangement links TRBV28 to TRBJ1-5; TRBD1 might be the D (6 bases). Trimming shortened V by 3 bases and J by 3 bases, and 9 bases separated the two germline ends. Looked up from germline, CDR1 is MDHEN and CDR2 is SYDVKM. The CDR3 runs to 14 residues. The CDR3 sequence: CASSFGQFNQPQHF. The CDR3 coding sequence is TGTGCCAGCAGTTTCGGACAGTTCAATCAGCCCCAGCATTTT.

The chain joins TRBV30 to TRBJ1-4; D is perhaps TRBD1 (5 bases). There are 15 residues in the CDR3. CDR1 is GTSNPN and CDR2 is SVGIG in the germline V gene (reference sequence). V lost 4 bases to trimming and J lost 2 bases, with 14 bases between them. CDR3 residues: CAWNGARTTNEKLFF. CDR3 bases: TGTGCCTGGAATGGGGCAAGGACCACTAATGAAAAACTGTTTTTT.